This TCR beta chain was obtained from a study of T cells in Graves' hyperthyroidism and ophthalmopathy. On the study more broadly: Sampling of peripheral blood happened at initial diagnosis, prior to any treatment.

With V trimmed by 3 bases and J by 1 base, 9 bases remained unmatched. In germline, CDR1 is LGHNA, CDR2 YSLEER. This CDR3 has 17 residues. RNA transcripts yielded amplified TCR beta CDR3 regions. Using the HTBI primer set, a first-round RT-PCR was run on the TCR CDR3. TCRdb itself ran the multiplex PCR reads through MiXCR, one entry per CDR3 protein. The table has 310,000 or so distinct CDR3 sequences, about 18% seen once; the top ten hold roughly 50%. The sequenced sample consisted of blood. The chain uses TRBV4-3 and TRBJ2-1, with 7 bases that match TRBD2. The source is a woman aged 55-70 years with Graves' ophthalmopathy. The CDR3 DNA sequence: TGCGCCAGCAGCCATACCAGGGCTAGCGGTTCCTACAATGAGCAGTTCTTC. Amino acid sequence: CASSHTRASGSYNEQFF.